This TCR beta chain derives from a study of identical twins. This clonotype occurred a few times. Germline V CDR1 and CDR2: SGHTA, FQGNSA. This CDR3 is built from 13 residues. The V gene end was trimmed by 6 bases and the J gene end by 9 bases; junction bases not matched to a gene: 3. MiXCR, applied by TCRdb to the 5' RACE reads, yields one record per CDR3 protein. The data hold 400,000 to 500,000 distinct CDR3 sequences, with about 18% observed a single time. Sequenced input: naive T cells sorted from blood. V and J are TRBV7-2 and TRBJ1-6, with 9 bases lining up with TRBD1. This TCR derives from a man aged 45-65 years in good health. CDR3 protein: CASSVDRGSPLHF. The CDR3 coding sequence is TGTGCCAGCAGTGTGGACAGGGGTTCACCCCTCCACTTT.